One T cell receptor beta chain is described in this entry. The sample belongs to a study of cytomegalovirus exposure and HLA in healthy donors. J was trimmed by 5 bases and V by 5 bases; bases with no gene match: 6. The CDR3 is made up of 14 amino acids. Germline CDR1 is SGHTA and CDR2 is FQGNSA. Primers: 60 Vbeta forward and 13 Jbeta reverse. Profiled with immunoSEQ multiplex PCR; TCRdb holds only in-frame clones, not every one. The sample has approximately 150,000 clones; over 65% are singletons. Material: PBMCs. This clonotype was sampled from a middle-aged woman in good health and CMV-seropositive. The genes are TRBV7-2 and TRBJ2-5; 9 bases fit TRBD2. The CDR3: CASSPGTSRETQYF. The CDR3 nucleotides are TGTGCCAGCAGCCCCGGGACTAGCCGGGAGACCCAGTACTTC.